This record covers a single TCR beta chain. The antigen remains unidentified. The data derive from a study of T cell responses to AZD1222 COVID-19 vaccine. The protocol was immunoSEQ multiplex PCR, while the TCRdb copy is restricted to in-frame clones and leaves out a portion. The sample has 150,000 to 200,000 clones, about 89% seen once; the top ten hold about 1.8%. The study, taken as a whole, reports: Clonal diversity was possibly underestimated, and white British individuals and females predominated among donors. Compared with day 0, the breadth and depth of the Spike-specific TCR repertoire rose significantly after two doses of AZD1222. Repertoire sampling happened only post peak T cell response.

CDR3 length: 12 residues. Per germline, CDR1 SNHLY and CDR2 FYNNEI. V shed 4 bases, J shed 8 bases, and the junction held 3 bases outside the gene matches. Combined were second doses at about 4 or about 12 weeks. This sample comprised peripheral blood, obtained 28 days after the second AZD1222 dose. The sequence came from an adult who received the AZD1222 COVID-19 vaccine. The chain recombines TRBV2 with TRBJ1-2; TRBD1 matches 8 bases. In DNA, the CDR3 is TGTGCCAGCAGTGGAGACAGGGGAGGCTACACCTTC. It yields the protein CASSGDRGGYTF.